A single sample gave rise to the 10 T cell receptor beta chains below, sequenced in a study of blood T cell repertoires in COVID-19. The method was immunoSEQ multiplex PCR; TCRdb's version includes in-frame clones alone and lacks a portion of them. The sample consists of 250,000 to 350,000 clones, roughly 89% of them appearing once. The specimen sequenced was peripheral blood. The receptors were sampled from a middle-aged woman who had recovered from COVID-19.

This chain uses TRBV18 with TRBJ2-2; 7 nucleotides align to TRBD1. The length of the CDR3 is 18 residues. V gave up 6 bases and J gave up 3 bases; unmatched junction bases: 16. Looked up from germline, CDR1 is KGHSH and CDR2 is LQKENI. Here the CDR3 reads CASSNPTGIFSDTGELFF. The CDR3 region has the DNA TGTGCCAGCTCCAACCCGACAGGGATTTTCTCCGACACCGGGGAGCTGTTTTTT.

The chain uses TRBV28 and TRBJ2-7; 10 bases map to TRBD2. The CDR3 loop spans 13 amino acids. After removal of 10 bases from V and 2 bases from J, the junction contained 5 bases not matched to a gene. Germline values: CDR1 MDHEN, CDR2 SYDVKM. This chain's CDR3 is CATRLAGPYEQYF. The CDR3 DNA reads as TGTGCCACCCGACTAGCGGGCCCCTACGAGCAGTACTTC.

The chain has TRBV6-5 and TRBJ1-5, with 8 bases that match TRBD1. J lost 0 bases, V lost 8 bases, and 6 bases had no gene match. The germline CDR1 and CDR2 sequences are MNHEY and SVGAGI. CDR3 length: 15 amino acids. The CDR3 region has the DNA TGTGCCAGCGACGACAGGGGCGATAGCAATCAGCCCCAGCATTTT. This codes for CASDDRGDSNQPQHF.

This chain connects TRBV2 to TRBJ1-5; D not resolved. This CDR3 has 15 residues. With 1 base removed from V and 3 bases from J, the gap between germline ends came to 10 bases. Germline V gives CDR1 SNHLY, CDR2 FYNNEI. CDR3 DNA: TGTGCCAGCAGTGAAGACAGTTACAACAATCAGCCCCAGCATTTT. This translates into CASSEDSYNNQPQHF. Full variable domain (outside the CDR3, taken from reference TRBV2 and TRBJ1-5): EPEVTQTPSHQVTQMGQEVILRCVPISNHLYFYWYRQILGQKVEFLVSFYNNEISEKSEIFDDQFSVERPDGSNFTLKIRSTKLEDSAMYFCASSEDSYNNQPQHFGDGTRLSIL.

V gene TRBV4-1 combines with J gene TRBJ1-3, with unresolved D. This CDR3 comprises 17 residues. Germline-derived CDR1 and CDR2 are MGHRA and YSYEKL. Deletions cut 0 bases from V and 0 bases from J, with 12 bases between. This CDR3 reads CASSQDPGKSSGNTIYF. The CDR3 bases are TGCGCCAGCAGCCAAGATCCAGGAAAAAGCTCTGGAAACACCATATATTTT.

This clone came up once. The chain employs TRBV10-3 and TRBJ1-4; 9 positions agree with TRBD1. The CDR3 covers 13 residues. The V gene end was trimmed by 10 bases and the J gene end by 8 bases; junction bases not matched to a gene: 8. CDR1 and CDR2 from the germline V gene are ENHRY and SYGVKD. The CDR3 is CATTTGGIEKLFF. CDR3 in DNA: TGTGCCACCACGACAGGGGGAATCGAAAAACTGTTTTTT.

V is TRBV5-4 and J is TRBJ1-1; D perhaps matches TRBD1 (5 bases). CDR3 length: 13 amino acids. The germline gives CDR1 SGHNT, CDR2 YYREEE (reference sequence). Trimming removed 0 bases at V and 8 bases at J, with 11 bases between. The CDR3 sequence: CASSLDRREEAFF. The CDR3 DNA sequence: TGTGCCAGCAGCTTGGACAGGCGAGAGGAAGCTTTCTTT. Filled out from reference TRBV5-4 and TRBJ1-1, the complete variable domain reads ETGVTQSPTHLIKTRGQQVTLRCSSQSGHNTVSWYQQALGQGPQFIFQYYREEENGRGNFPPRFSGLQFPNYSSELNVNALELDDSALYLCASSLDRREEAFFGQGTRLTVV.

The chain joins TRBV7-2 to TRBJ2-3; 7 bases fit TRBD2. With V trimmed by 5 bases and J by 9 bases, 5 bases remained unmatched. This CDR3 is built from 12 residues. CDR1 is SGHTA and CDR2 is FQGNSA in the germline V gene. In nucleotides, the CDR3 is TGTGCCAGCAGCCCCCGGGACTACACGCAGTATTTT. It yields the protein CASSPRDYTQYF. Supplemented by reference TRBV7-2 and TRBJ2-3, the full variable domain reads GAGVSQSPSNKVTEKGKDVELRCDPISGHTALYWYRQSLGQGLEFLIYFQGNSAPDKSGLPSDRFSAERTGGSVSTLTIQRTQQEDSAVYLCASSPRDYTQYFGPGTRLTVL.

The chain uses TRBV2 and TRBJ2-2, with TRBD2 matching 8 bases. Trimming took 6 bases from V and 3 from J; bases not matched to a gene: 3. The germline V gene has CDR1 SNHLY and CDR2 FYNNEI. The CDR3 is 14 residues long. In nucleotides, the CDR3 is TGTGCCAGCAGAAACGGGAGGGACACCGGGGAGCTGTTTTTT. This encodes CASRNGRDTGELFF.

The gene calls are TRBV6-5 and TRBJ2-1, with 7 bases identical to TRBD1. Trimming removed 4 bases from V and 8 bases from J; junction bases left unmatched: 5. The CDR3 spans 13 residues. Germline lookup yields CDR1 MNHEY and CDR2 SVGAGI. The CDR3 coding sequence is TGTGCCAGCAGTTCCCAGGGGGTTTATGAGCAGTTCTTC. The encoded protein is CASSSQGVYEQFF.